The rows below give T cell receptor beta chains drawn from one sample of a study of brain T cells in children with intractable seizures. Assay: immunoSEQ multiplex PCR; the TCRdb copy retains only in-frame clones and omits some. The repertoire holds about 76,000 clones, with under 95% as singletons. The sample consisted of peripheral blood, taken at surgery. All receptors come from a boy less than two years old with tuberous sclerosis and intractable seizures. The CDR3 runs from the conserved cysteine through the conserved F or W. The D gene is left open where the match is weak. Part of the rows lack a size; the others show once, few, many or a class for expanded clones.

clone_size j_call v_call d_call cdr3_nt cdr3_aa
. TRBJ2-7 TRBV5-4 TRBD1 TGTGCCAGCAGCTTGGACCCGGGACAGGGAAGGGGGACCTACGAGCAGTACTTC CASSLDPGQGRGTYEQYF
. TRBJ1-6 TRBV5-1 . TGCGCCAGCAGACAAAGGACAGCCGATAATTCACCCCTCCACTTT CASRQRTADNSPLHF
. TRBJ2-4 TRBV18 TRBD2 TGTGCCAGCTCACCCCCTTCGGGGGGGATATTGGCCAAAAACATTCAGTACTTC CASSPPSGGILAKNIQYF
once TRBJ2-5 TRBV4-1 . TGCGCCAGCAGCCAAGAAACAGGACAAGAGACCCAGTACTTC CASSQETGQETQYF
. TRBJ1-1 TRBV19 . TGTGCCAGCCACCACTACCGCCAGGGCGCGAACACTGAAGCTTTCTTT CASHHYRQGANTEAFF
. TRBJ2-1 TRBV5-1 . TGCGCCAGCAGCTTGGTCTTGCAACGGGAGCAGTTCTTC CASSLVLQREQFF
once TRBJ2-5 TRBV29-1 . TGCAGCCCGCGGGACAGCCAAGAGACCCAGTACTTC CSPRDSQETQYF
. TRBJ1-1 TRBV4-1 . TGCGCCAGCAGCCACCTGGGCCCGAACACTGAAGCTTTCTTT CASSHLGPNTEAFF
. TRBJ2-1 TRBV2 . TGTGCCAGCACGCTATTGAATGAGCAGTTCTTC CASTLLNEQFF
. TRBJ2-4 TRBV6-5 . TGTGCCAGCAGGACTCCCAAAAACATTCAGTACTTC CASRTPKNIQYF
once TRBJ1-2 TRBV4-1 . TGCGCCAGCAGCCAAGAACAGGGTCATGGCTACACCTTC CASSQEQGHGYTF
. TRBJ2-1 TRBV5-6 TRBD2 TGTGCCAGCAGCTTGATGCTAGCGGGGGGGCCGGGGGAGCAGTTCTTC CASSLMLAGGPGEQFF
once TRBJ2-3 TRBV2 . TGTGCCAGCAAAACTCGCACTAGCACAGATACGCAGTATTTT CASKTRTSTDTQYF
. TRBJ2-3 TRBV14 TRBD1 TGTGCCAGCAGCCAAGATGCGGGACAGGCCCACCCCGATACGCAGTATTTT CASSQDAGQAHPDTQYF
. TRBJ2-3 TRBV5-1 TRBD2 TGCGCCAGCAGCCCGGAGCGGGGGGGCAAAGATACGCAGTATTTT CASSPERGGKDTQYF
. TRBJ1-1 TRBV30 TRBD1 TGTGCCTCCTCGACAGGGGGCCGCGAAACTGAAGCTTTCTTT CASSTGGRETEAFF
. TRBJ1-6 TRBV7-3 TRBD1 TGTGCCAGCGCCCCCGGCTACAGGGGGTATAATTCACCCCTCCACTTT CASAPGYRGYNSPLHF
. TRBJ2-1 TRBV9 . TGTGCCAGCAGCGTAGCTAGGGACAAGCGCTCCTACAATGAGCAGTTCTTC CASSVARDKRSYNEQFF
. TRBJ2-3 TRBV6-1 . TGTGCCAGCAGTGAAGTGAATTACGGGTGGGCAGATACGCAGTATTTT CASSEVNYGWADTQYF
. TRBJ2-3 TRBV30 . TGTGCCTGGGGAGGTTACTCGCAGTATTTT CAWGGYSQYF
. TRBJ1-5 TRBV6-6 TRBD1 TGTGCCAGCAGCTCCGACAGGGCCCAGCCCCAGCATTTT CASSSDRAQPQHF
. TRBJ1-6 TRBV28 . TGTGCCAGCACCCAGGCAGACGGACCCTACCATAATTCACCCCTCCACTTT CASTQADGPYHNSPLHF
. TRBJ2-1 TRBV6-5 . TGTGCCAGCAGTTACTCTTTTGATGAGCAGTTCTTC CASSYSFDEQFF
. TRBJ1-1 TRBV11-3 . TGTGCCAGCAGCCCGAGGGGGGGGGTCACTGAAGCTTTCTTT CASSPRGGVTEAFF
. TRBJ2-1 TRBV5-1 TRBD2 TGCGCCAGCAGCTACGGGACTAGCTCGGATGAGCAGTTCTTC CASSYGTSSDEQFF
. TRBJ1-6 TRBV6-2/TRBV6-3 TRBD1 TGTGCCAGCAGTTACCCTCCGGGACAGGGAACACCCCTCCACTTT CASSYPPGQGTPLHF
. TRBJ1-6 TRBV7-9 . TGTGCCAGCAGCCGACAGAGCTCCTATAATTCACCCCTCCACTTT CASSRQSSYNSPLHF
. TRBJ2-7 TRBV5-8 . TGTGCCAGCAGCCTAGATCCGGGACACTACTACGAGCAGTACTTC CASSLDPGHYYEQYF
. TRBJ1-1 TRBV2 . TGTGCCAGCGGGTACACTGAAGCTTTCTTT CASGYTEAFF
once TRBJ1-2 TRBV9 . TGTGCCAGCAGCGCCTGGTTGGTCGACGGCTACACCTTC CASSAWLVDGYTF
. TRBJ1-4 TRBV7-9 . TGTGCCAGCAGCTTAATCAGGGCGGGGGAAAAACTGTTTTTT CASSLIRAGEKLFF
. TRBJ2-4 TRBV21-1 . TGTGCCAGCAGCAAACTCGGCGGGATAGGGGACATTCAGTACTTC CASSKLGGIGDIQYF
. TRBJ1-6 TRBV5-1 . TGCGCCAGCAGCTTGGGGCCGGTTTATAATTCACCCCTCCACTTT CASSLGPVYNSPLHF
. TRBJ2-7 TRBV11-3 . TGTGCCAGCAGCTTATTATACACGTACGAGCAGTACTTC CASSLLYTYEQYF
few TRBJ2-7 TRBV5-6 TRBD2 TGTGCCAGCAGCTTGGCCTGGCTAGCGGGGTCCTACGAGCAGTACTTC CASSLAWLAGSYEQYF
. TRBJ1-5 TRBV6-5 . TGTGCCAGCAGGGCTTCCCGGGGGCAGCCCCAGCATTTT CASRASRGQPQHF
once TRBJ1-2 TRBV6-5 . TGTGCCAGCAGTTACGGTCAGAAGTATGGCTACACCTTC CASSYGQKYGYTF
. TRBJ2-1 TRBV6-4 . TGTGCCAGCAGTGCGCGACAGGATTTCAATGAGCAGTTCTTC CASSARQDFNEQFF
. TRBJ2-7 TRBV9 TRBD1 TGTGCCAGCAGCGCGGGACAGGTTTCCTACGAGCAGTACTTC CASSAGQVSYEQYF
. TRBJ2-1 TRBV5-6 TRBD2 TGTGCCAGCAGGAGACTAGCGGGGAATACTATCTACTCCTACAATGAGCAGTTCTTC CASRRLAGNTIYSYNEQFF
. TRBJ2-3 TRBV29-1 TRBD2 TGCAGCGTTGAGAGCGGGAGGTTGTCAGATACGCAGTATTTT CSVESGRLSDTQYF
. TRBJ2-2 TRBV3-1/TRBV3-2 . TGTGCCAGCAGCCAAGATGGAAGGGGGTTGAACACCGGGGAGCTGTTTTTT CASSQDGRGLNTGELFF
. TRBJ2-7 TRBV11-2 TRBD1 TGTGCCAGCAGCTTAGACTTCACAGGGGCCTACGAGCAGTACTTC CASSLDFTGAYEQYF
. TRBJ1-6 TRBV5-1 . TGCGCCAGCAGTTCCACAGGGAATTCACCCCTCCACTTT CASSSTGNSPLHF
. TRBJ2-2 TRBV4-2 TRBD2 TGTGCCAGCAGCCAGAATCTAGCGGGAGTGGCCGGGGAGCTGTTTTTT CASSQNLAGVAGELFF
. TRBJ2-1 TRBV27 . TGTGCCAGCAGTTTATCGATGGGGGCGAATGAGCAGTTCTTC CASSLSMGANEQFF
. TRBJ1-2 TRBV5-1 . TGCGCCAGCAGCTTGGGGGAGGCTAACTATGGCTACACCTTC CASSLGEANYGYTF